The 11 T cell receptor beta chains reported below all come from one sample, sequenced in a study of hypomethylating agent response in myelodysplastic syndrome. Using immunoSEQ multiplex PCR, the repertoire was profiled, and TCRdb retains in-frame clones only, with some absent. The sample holds some 6,200 clones, roughly 80% seen once. The sample in question was bone marrow, obtained before or after starting hypomethylating agent treatment for myelodysplastic syndrome (not recorded which). The origin of the receptors is a human donor with myelodysplastic syndrome.

This clone occurred once. Distinct nucleotide sequences in the sample also encode this CDR3. The CDR3 DNA reads as TGTGCCAGCAGTTACCGGCGGGGGGGGAATGAGCAGTTCTTC. It yields the protein CASSYRRGGNEQFF. The V call is TRBV6-5, the J call TRBJ2-1; TRBD2 matches at 9 bases. Germline V lookup: CDR1 MNHEY, CDR2 SVGAGI. V was clipped by 2 bases and J by 7 bases; unmatched bases: 3. The CDR3 runs to 14 residues.

The V gene is TRBV5-1, the J gene TRBJ2-7; D is undetermined. Trimming took off 2 bases at V and 0 bases at J, with 12 bases between the two ends. Germline values: CDR1 SGHRS, CDR2 YFSETQ. The CDR3 length is 15 residues. For the CDR3, the DNA is TGCGCCAGCAGCTTCGGTCCTGTGGGCTCCTACGAGCAGTACTTC. Its protein is CASSFGPVGSYEQYF.

The V gene is TRBV2, the J gene TRBJ1-3; D may be TRBD1 (5 bases). Looked up from germline, CDR1 is SNHLY and CDR2 is FYNNEI. V was clipped by 1 base and J by 0 bases, with 7 bases between them. This CDR3 is built from 15 residues. The CDR3 loop is CASSEGTLSGNTIYF. The CDR3 DNA sequence: TGTGCCAGCAGTGAAGGGACACTCTCTGGAAACACCATATATTTT.

The chain is built from TRBV21-1 and TRBJ1-1; the D call in the table, TRBD1, was not verified against the DNA. TRBV21-1 is marked as a pseudogene. The CDR3 loop spans 17 amino acids. The CDR3 region has the DNA TGTGCCAGCAGCAAAGCCCGGGGGACAGGAGCGAACACTGAAGCTTTCTTT. Protein: CASSKARGTGANTEAFF.

In its sample, this clone was seen a few times. The gene calls are TRBV10-3 and TRBJ2-7, with D tentatively TRBD1 (6 bases). The ends were cut back, 10 bases at V and 2 bases at J, with 9 bases in the middle. This CDR3 comprises 11 residues. Germline V gene sequence: CDR1 ENHRY, CDR2 SYGVKD. Here the CDR3 DNA reads TGTGCCACCCGGGACACCTACGAGCAGTACTTC. Amino acid sequence: CATRDTYEQYF.

This clone occurred once. This chain connects TRBV7-9 to TRBJ2-7, with 9 bases fitting TRBD1. There are 15 residues in the CDR3. Unmatched junction bases numbered 4, after V lost 4 bases and J lost 0 bases. The germline V gene has CDR1 SEHNR and CDR2 FQNEAQ (reference sequence). CDR3 amino acids: CASSSDRGSSYEQYF. DNA for the CDR3: TGTGCCAGCAGCTCCGACAGGGGGAGCTCCTACGAGCAGTACTTC.

The DNA for the CDR3 is TGTGCCAGCACGGGGATGGAGCAGTACTTC. Residues: CASTGMEQYF. This chain links TRBV27 with TRBJ2-7, with a weak D call TRBD2 (5 bases). This CDR3 spans 10 amino acids. Germline CDR1 MNHEY, CDR2 SMNVEV (reference sequence). Trimming left V 7 bases short and J 7 bases short, with 8 bases between.

This clone was counted only a few times. The chain has TRBV7-6 and TRBJ1-5; no reliable D call. The CDR3 extends over 13 amino acids. Trimming left V 0 bases short and J 9 bases short, with 9 bases between. CDR1 and CDR2 (germline): SGHVS, FNYEAQ. Written as DNA, the CDR3 is TGTGCCAGCAGCTTAGCGGAGTACCGGCCCCAGCATTTT. The encoded protein is CASSLAEYRPQHF.

V is TRBV6-1 and J is TRBJ2-5, with TRBD1 as a possible D gene (7 bases). This CDR3 region has 16 residues. CDR1 and CDR2 from the germline V gene are MNHNS and SASEGT. Between the trimmed V and J ends, which lost 2 bases and 5 bases, there was a span of 18 bases. CDR3 loop: CASSETLSGGRETQYF. CDR3 DNA sequence: TGTGCCAGCAGTGAAACCCTCTCAGGGGGGAGGGAGACCCAGTACTTC.

The gene calls are TRBV27 and TRBJ2-5; 8 bases match TRBD1. Per germline, CDR1 MNHEY and CDR2 SMNVEV (reference sequence). This CDR3 contains 14 residues. Trimming removed 6 bases from V and 4 bases from J; junction bases left unmatched: 7. The CDR3 coding sequence is TGTGCCAGCAGACCTTCAGGGGGCCCAGAGACCCAGTACTTC. Amino acids: CASRPSGGPETQYF.

The rearrangement joins TRBV7-9 to TRBJ1-5, with D uncertain. This CDR3 is 16 amino acids long. V gave up 7 bases and J gave up 5 bases, with 21 bases separating them. Germline V gene lookup returns CDR1 SEHNR and CDR2 FQNEAQ (reference sequence). CDR3: CASNGWVPLGHQPQHF. DNA for the CDR3: TGTGCCAGCAACGGCTGGGTCCCCTTGGGTCATCAGCCCCAGCATTTT. Filled out from reference TRBV7-9 and TRBJ1-5, the complete variable domain reads DTGVSQNPRHKITKRGQNVTFRCDPISEHNRLYWYRQTLGQGPEFLTYFQNEAQLEKSRLLSDRFSAERPKGSFSTLEIQRTEQGDSAMYLCASNGWVPLGHQPQHFGDGTRLSIL.